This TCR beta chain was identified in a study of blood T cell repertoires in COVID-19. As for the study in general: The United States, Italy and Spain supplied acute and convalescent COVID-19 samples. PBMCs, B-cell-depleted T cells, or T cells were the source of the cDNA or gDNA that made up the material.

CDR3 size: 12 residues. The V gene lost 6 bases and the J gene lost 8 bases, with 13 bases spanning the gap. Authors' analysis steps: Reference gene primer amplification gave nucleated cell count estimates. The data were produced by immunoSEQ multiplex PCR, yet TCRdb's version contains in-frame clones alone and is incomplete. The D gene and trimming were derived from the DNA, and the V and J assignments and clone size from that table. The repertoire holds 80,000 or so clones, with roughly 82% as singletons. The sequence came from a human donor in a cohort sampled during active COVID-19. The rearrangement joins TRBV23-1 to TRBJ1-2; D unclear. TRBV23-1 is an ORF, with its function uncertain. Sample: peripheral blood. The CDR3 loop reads CASSQVVEGYTF. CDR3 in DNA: TGCGCCAGCAGCCAGGTGGTAGAGGGCTACACCTTC.